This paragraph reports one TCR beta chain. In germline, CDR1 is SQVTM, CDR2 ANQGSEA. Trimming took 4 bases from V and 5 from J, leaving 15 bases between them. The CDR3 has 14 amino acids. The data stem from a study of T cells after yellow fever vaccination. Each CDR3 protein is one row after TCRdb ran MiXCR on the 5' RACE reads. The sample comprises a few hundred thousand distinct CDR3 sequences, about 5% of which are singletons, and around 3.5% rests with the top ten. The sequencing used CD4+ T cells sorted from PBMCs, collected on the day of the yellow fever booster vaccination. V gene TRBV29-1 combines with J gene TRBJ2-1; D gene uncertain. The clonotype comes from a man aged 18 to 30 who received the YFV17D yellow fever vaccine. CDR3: CSVARPVPNNEQFF. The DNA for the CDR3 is TGCAGCGTTGCCAGGCCAGTTCCAAACAATGAGCAGTTCTTC.